Sequencing of this T cell receptor beta chain was carried out in a study of a mutant IDH1 vaccine in newly diagnosed glioma. Study details: Vaccines were first given 4-6 weeks after radiotherapy alone, or with temozolomide cycles. The therapy given earlier, which was standard therapy, consisted of radiotherapy, temozolomide, or both, and most of the patients received both.

TCRdb's copy holds only in-frame clones and misses some; the assay was immunoSEQ multiplex PCR. The sample holds about 40,000 clones, 80% to 85% seen once. Between the trimmed V and J ends, which lost 3 bases and 4 bases, there was a span of 12 bases. The CDR3 sequence is 14 residues long. Germline values: CDR1 SNHLY, CDR2 FYNNEI. As to time point: week 11, during vaccination. Each dose delivered 300 ug of mutant IDH1 20-mer peptide subcutaneously with imiquimod. For this clone: Its antigen is still unknown.

General study results and limits: It was more than 80% of patients that developed vaccine-induced immune responses.

The genes are TRBV2 and TRBJ2-5; perhaps D is TRBD1 or TRBD2 (5 bases each). The material was PBMCs, obtained from a glioma patient whose treatment included an IDH1 peptide vaccine. The TCR was taken from a man aged 40-49 years with glioma. Here the CDR3 DNA reads TGTGCCAGCAGTGAGACGTGGGGGAGAGAGACCCAGTACTTC. Translated: CASSETWGRETQYF.